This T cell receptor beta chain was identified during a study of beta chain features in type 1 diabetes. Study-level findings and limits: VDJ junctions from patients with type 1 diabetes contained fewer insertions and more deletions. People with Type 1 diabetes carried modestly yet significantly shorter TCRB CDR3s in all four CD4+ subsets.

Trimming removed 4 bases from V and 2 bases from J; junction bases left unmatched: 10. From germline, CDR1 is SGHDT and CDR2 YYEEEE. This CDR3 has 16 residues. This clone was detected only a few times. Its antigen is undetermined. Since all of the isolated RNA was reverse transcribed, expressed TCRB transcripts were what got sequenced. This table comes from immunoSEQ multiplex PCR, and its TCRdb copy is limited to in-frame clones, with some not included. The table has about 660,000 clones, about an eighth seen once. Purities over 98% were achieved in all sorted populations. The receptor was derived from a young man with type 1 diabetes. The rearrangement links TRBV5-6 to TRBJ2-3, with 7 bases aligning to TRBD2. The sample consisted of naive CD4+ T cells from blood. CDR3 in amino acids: CASSLYSGPYTDTQYF. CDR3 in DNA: TGTGCCAGCAGCCTTTATAGCGGGCCCTACACAGATACGCAGTATTTT.